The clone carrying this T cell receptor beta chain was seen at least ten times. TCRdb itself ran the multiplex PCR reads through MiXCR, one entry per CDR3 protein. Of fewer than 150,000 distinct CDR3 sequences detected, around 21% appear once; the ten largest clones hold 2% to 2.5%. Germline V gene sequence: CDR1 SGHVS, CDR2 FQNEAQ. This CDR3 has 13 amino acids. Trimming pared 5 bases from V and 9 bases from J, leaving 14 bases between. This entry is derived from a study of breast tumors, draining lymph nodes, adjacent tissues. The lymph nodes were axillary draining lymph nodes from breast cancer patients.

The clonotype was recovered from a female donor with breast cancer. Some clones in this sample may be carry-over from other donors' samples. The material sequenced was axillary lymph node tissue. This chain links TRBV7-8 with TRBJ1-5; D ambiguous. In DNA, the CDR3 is TGTGCCAGCAGCCCCGGTCCCCCTGCGCCCCAGCATTTT. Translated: CASSPGPPAPQHF.